This T cell receptor (beta chain) was recorded in a study of Graves' ophthalmopathy and Graves' hyperthyroidism. V dropped 6 bases and J dropped 5; count of bases not matched to a gene: 4. Germline CDR1 is MDHEN and CDR2 is SYDVKM. The CDR3 spans 14 residues. This clonotype was observed many times. Amplification targeted the TCR beta CDR3 regions, with RNA transcripts as the source material. RT-PCR was first run with HTBI primers, then multiplex PCR in a second round. TCRdb recomputed calls from the multiplex PCR reads with MiXCR, one row per CDR3 protein. The table has 600,000 to 650,000 distinct CDR3 sequences, about a fifth seen once. If patients had other autoimmune diseases, uncontrolled infections, pregnancy or lactation, they were excluded.

The gene calls are TRBV28 and TRBJ1-6; 7 bases match TRBD1. The source is a woman aged 18-29 years with stable Graves' hyperthyroidism. Some clones in this sample may be carry-over from other donors' samples. Sequences were obtained from peripheral blood. The CDR3 sequence is CASSAGQNNSPLHF. The DNA of the CDR3 is TGTGCCAGCAGCGCGGGACAGAATAATTCACCCCTCCACTTT.